This TCR beta chain was retrieved from a study of technical replicates of blood from several donors. The table came from immunoSEQ multiplex PCR; TCRdb's copy has only in-frame clones and leaves some out. Of approximately 76,000 clones detected, more than 85% appear once; the ten largest clones hold just under 0.25%. V was pared by 4 bases and J by 0 bases, with 2 bases of the junction left unmatched. The germline CDR1 and CDR2 sequences are SNHLY and FYNNEI. The CDR3 has 14 amino acids. This chain joins TRBV2 and TRBJ1-1; 7 bases agree with TRBD1. This receptor was taken from a human donor in good health. The sample consisted of T cells isolated from PBMCs. DNA for the CDR3: TGTGCCAGCAGTGGACAGGGCCTGAACACTGAAGCTTTCTTT. Its translation: CASSGQGLNTEAFF.